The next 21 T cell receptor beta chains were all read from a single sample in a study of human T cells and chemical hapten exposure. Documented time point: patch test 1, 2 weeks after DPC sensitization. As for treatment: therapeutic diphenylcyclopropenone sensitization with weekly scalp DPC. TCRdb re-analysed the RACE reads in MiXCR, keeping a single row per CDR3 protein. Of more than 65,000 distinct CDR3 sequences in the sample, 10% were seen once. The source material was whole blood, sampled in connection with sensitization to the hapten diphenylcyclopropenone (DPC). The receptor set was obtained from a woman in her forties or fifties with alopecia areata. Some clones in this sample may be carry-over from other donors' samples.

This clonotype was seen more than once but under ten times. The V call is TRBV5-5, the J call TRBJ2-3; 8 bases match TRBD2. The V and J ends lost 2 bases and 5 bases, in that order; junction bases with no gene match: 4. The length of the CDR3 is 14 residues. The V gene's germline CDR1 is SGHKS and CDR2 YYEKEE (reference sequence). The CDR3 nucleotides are TGTGCCAGCAGCTTAGCAGCGGGAGTAGATACGCAGTATTTT. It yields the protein CASSLAAGVDTQYF.

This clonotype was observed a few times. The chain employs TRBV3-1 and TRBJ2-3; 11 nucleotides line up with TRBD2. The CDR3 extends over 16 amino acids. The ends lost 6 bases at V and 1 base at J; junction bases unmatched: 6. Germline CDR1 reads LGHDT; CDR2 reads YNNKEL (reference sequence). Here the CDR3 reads CASSLLAGARTDTQYF. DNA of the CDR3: TGTGCCAGCAGTCTACTAGCGGGAGCGCGCACAGATACGCAGTATTTT.

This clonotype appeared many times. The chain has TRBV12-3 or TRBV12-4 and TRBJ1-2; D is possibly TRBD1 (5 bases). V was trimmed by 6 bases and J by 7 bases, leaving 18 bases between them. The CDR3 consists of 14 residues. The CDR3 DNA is TGTGCCAGCAGGGCGCCCGGGACCTATAGTGGCTACACCTTC. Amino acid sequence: CASRAPGTYSGYTF.

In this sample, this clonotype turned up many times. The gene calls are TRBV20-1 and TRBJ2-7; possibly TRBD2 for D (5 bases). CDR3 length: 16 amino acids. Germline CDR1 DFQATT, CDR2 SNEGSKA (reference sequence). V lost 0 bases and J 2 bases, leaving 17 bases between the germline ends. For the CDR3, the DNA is TGCAGTGCTAGAGATCTCAAGGTAGCGAGCACCTACGAGCAGTACTTC. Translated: CSARDLKVASTYEQYF.

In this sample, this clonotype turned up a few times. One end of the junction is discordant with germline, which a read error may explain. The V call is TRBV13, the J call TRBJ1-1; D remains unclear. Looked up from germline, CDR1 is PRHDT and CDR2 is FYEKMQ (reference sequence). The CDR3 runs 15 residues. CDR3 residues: CASSLGLGLGTEAFF. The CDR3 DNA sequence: TGTGCCAGCAGCCTAGGGTTAGGACTTGGCACTGAAGCTTTCTTT.

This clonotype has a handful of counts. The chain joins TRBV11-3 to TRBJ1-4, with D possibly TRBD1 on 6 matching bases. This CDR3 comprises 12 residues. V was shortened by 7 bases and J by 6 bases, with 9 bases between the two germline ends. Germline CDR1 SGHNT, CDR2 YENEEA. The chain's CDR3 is CASNREDEKLFF. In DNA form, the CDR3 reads TGTGCCAGCAACAGGGAGGATGAAAAACTGTTTTTT.

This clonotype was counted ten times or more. The chain's CDR3 is CAWSVWDATNEKLFF. The DNA of the CDR3 is TGTGCCTGGAGTGTATGGGATGCAACTAATGAAAAACTGTTTTTT. The gene calls are TRBV30 and TRBJ1-4, with D uncertain. This CDR3 comprises 15 residues. The V gene's germline CDR1 is GTSNPN and CDR2 SVGIG (reference sequence). The V end lost 0 bases, the J end lost 0 bases, and 8 bases lay between the germline ends. The complete variable domain, with remaining parts taken from reference TRBV30 and TRBJ1-4, reads SQTIHQWPATLVQPVGSPLSLECTVEGTSNPNLYWYRQAAGRGLQLLFYSVGIGQISSEVPQNLSASRPQDRQFILSSKKLLLSDSGFYLCAWSVWDATNEKLFFGSGTQLSVL.

This chain's CDR3 is CASSGGGLGVSNQPQHF. DNA for the CDR3: TGTGCCAGCAGTGGGGGCGGACTAGGGGTTAGCAATCAGCCCCAGCATTTT. The V and J genes are TRBV6-1 and TRBJ1-5, with D possibly TRBD1 on 5 matching bases. This CDR3 comprises 17 residues. Per germline, CDR1 MNHNS and CDR2 SASEGT. V was trimmed by 4 bases and J by 0 bases, leaving 16 bases between them.

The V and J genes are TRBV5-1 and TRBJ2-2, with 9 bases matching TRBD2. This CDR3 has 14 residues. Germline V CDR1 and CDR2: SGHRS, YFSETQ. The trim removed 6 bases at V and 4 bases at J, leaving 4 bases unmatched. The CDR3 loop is CASISGSTTGELFF. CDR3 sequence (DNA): TGCGCCAGCATTAGCGGGAGTACCACCGGGGAGCTGTTTTTT. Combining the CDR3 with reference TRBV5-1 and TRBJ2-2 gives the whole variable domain KAGVTQTPRYLIKTRGQQVTLSCSPISGHRSVSWYQQTPGQGLQFLFEYFSETQRNKGNFPGRFSGRQFSNSRSEMNVSTLELGDSALYLCASISGSTTGELFFGEGSRLTVL.

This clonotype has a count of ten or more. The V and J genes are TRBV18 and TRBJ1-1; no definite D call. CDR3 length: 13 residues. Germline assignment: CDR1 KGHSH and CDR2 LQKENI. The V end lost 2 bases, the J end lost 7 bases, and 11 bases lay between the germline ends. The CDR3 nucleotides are TGTGCCAGCTCACCAAAGGAGGGTGTTGAAGCTTTCTTT. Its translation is CASSPKEGVEAFF.

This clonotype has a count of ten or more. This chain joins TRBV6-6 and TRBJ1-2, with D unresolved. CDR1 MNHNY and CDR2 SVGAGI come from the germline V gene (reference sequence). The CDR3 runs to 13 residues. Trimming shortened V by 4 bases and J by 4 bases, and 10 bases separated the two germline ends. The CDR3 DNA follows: TGTGCCAGCAGTTCCCTCCCATCCTATGGCTACACCTTC. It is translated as CASSSLPSYGYTF.

The CDR3 nucleotides are TGTGCCACCAGCAGAGAAAGGGGAAATCAGCCCCAGCATTTT. Protein sequence: CATSRERGNQPQHF. The chain combines TRBV15 with TRBJ1-5; tentatively, D is TRBD1 (5 bases). Germline V gene sequence: CDR1 LNHNV, CDR2 YYDKDF (reference sequence). Trimming cost V 0 bases and J 4 bases, with 7 bases left between them. The CDR3 is made up of 14 amino acids. Looking up the rest from reference TRBV15 and TRBJ1-5 gives the full variable domain: DAMVIQNPRYQVTQFGKPVTLSCSQTLNHNVMYWYQQKSSQAPKLLFHYYDKDFNNEADTPDNFQSRRPNTSFCFLDIRSPGLGDTAMYLCATSRERGNQPQHFGDGTRLSIL.

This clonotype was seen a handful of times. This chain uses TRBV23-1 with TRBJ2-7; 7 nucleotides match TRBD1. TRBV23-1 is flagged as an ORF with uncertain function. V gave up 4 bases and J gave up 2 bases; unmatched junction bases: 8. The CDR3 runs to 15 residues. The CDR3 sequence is CASSRQGTPTYEQYF. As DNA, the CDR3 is TGCGCCAGCAGTCGACAGGGCACCCCCACCTACGAGCAGTACTTC.

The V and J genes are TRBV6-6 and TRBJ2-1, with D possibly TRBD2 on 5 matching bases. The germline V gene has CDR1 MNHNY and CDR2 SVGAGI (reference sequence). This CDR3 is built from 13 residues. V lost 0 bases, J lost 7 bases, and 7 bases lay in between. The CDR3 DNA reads TGTGCCAGCAGTTACTCGACGGGGAATGAGCAGTTCTTC. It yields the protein CASSYSTGNEQFF.

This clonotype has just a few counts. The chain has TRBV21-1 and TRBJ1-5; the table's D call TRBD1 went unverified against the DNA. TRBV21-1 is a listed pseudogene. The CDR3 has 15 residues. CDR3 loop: CASISRVGVNQPQHF. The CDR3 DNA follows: TGTGCCAGCATCTCTAGGGTGGGGGTCAATCAGCCCCAGCATTTT.

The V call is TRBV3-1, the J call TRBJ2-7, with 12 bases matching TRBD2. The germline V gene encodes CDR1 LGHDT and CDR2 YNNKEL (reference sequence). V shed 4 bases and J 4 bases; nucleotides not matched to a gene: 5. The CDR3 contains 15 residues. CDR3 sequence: CASSLRTSGMYEQYF. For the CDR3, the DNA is TGTGCCAGCAGCCTAAGGACTAGCGGGATGTACGAGCAGTACTTC.

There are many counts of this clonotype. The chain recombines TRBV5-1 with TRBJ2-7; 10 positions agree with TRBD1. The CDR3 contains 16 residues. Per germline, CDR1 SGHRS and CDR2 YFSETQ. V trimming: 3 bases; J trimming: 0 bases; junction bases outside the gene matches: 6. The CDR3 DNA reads TGCGCCAGCAGCTGGTCCGGGACAGGGGTCTCCTACGAGCAGTACTTC. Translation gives CASSWSGTGVSYEQYF.

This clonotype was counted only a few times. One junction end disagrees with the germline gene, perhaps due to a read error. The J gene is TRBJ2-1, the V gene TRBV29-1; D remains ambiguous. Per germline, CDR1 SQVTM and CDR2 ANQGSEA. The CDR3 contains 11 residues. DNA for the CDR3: TGCAGCGTTATACCCCCCAATGAGCAGCTCTTC. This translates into CSVIPPNEQLF.

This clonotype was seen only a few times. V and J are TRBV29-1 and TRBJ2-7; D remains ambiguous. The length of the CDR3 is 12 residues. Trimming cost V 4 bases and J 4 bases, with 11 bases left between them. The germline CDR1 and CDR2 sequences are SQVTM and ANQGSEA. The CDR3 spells CSVGSGVYEQYF. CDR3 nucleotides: TGCAGCGTTGGATCTGGGGTATACGAGCAGTACTTC.

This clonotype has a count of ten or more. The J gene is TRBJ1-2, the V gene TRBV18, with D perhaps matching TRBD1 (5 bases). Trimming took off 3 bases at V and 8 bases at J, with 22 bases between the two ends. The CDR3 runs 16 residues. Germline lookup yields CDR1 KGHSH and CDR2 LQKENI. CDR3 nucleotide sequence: TGTGCCAGCTCACCCTCCGCCACCCTGACAGTCGACGGCTACACCTTC. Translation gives CASSPSATLTVDGYTF. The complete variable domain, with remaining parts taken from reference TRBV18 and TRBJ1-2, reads NAGVMQNPRHLVRRRGQEARLRCSPMKGHSHVYWYRQLPEEGLKFMVYLQKENIIDESGMPKERFSAEFPKEGPSILRIQQVVRGDSAAYFCASSPSATLTVDGYTFGSGTRLTVV.

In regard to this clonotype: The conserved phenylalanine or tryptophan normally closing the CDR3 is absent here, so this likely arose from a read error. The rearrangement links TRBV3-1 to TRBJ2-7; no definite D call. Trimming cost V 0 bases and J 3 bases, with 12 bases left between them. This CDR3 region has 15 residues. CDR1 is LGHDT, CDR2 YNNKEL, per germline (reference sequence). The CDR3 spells CASSQDLRSFYEQYS. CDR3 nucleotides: TGTGCCAGCAGCCAAGATCTGCGGTCCTTCTACGAGCAGTACTCC.